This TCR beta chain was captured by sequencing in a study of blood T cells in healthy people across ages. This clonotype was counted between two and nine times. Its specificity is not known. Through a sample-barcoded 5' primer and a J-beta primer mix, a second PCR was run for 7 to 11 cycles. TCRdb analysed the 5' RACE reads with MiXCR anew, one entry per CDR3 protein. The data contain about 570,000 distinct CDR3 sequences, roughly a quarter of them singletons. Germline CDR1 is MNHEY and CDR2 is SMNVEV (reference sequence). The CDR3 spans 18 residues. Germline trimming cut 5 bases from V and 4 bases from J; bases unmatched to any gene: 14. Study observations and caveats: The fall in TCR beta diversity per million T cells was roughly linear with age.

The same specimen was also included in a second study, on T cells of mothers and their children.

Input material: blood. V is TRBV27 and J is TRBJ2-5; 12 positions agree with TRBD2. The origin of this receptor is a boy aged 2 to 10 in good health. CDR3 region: CASSPLSLAGGLGETQYF. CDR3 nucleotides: TGTGCCAGCAGTCCCCTATCCCTAGCGGGGGGGCTGGGAGAGACCCAGTACTTC.